Listed below are T cell receptor beta chains from one sample, sequenced in a study of identical twins. TCRdb reprocessed the 5' RACE reads via MiXCR and lists one record per CDR3 protein. In the table there are some 690,000 distinct CDR3 sequences, about 20% of which are singletons. The same sample was also studied in work on T cells expressing NK-cell markers.

The sequencing sample was made of PBMCs. These receptor sequences come from a woman aged 18 to 35 in good health. CDR3s include the opening cysteine and the closing phenylalanine or tryptophan. A D gene is named only where the DNA matches it firmly.

J gene: TRBJ2-3
V gene: TRBV20-1
D gene: .
CDR3 protein: CSASGTERADTQYF

J gene: TRBJ2-5
V gene: TRBV12-3/TRBV12-4
D gene: .
CDR3 protein: CASRGSTGASQYF

J gene: TRBJ2-1
V gene: TRBV11-1
D gene: TRBD2
CDR3 protein: CASSPRGVAGALGNEQFF

J gene: TRBJ1-2
V gene: TRBV29-1
D gene: TRBD1
CDR3 protein: CSVENRGGYLGYTF

J gene: TRBJ2-7
V gene: TRBV18
D gene: TRBD2
CDR3 protein: CASSRGLAGGFSSYEQYF

J gene: TRBJ1-1
V gene: TRBV5-6
D gene: .
CDR3 protein: CASSLDSGGTEAFF

J gene: TRBJ1-1
V gene: TRBV10-3
D gene: TRBD1
CDR3 protein: CAIGTVGRMNTEAFF

J gene: TRBJ2-1
V gene: TRBV10-3
D gene: TRBD2
CDR3 protein: CATQRTSGRSYEQFF

J gene: TRBJ2-1
V gene: TRBV12-3/TRBV12-4
D gene: .
CDR3 protein: CASSWTGNEQFF

J gene: TRBJ2-3
V gene: TRBV27
D gene: .
CDR3 protein: CASSQERGADTQYF

J gene: TRBJ2-1
V gene: TRBV11-2
D gene: TRBD1
CDR3 protein: CASSSYRGNTYNEQFF

J gene: TRBJ1-1
V gene: TRBV12-3/TRBV12-4
D gene: .
CDR3 protein: CASSPGSQEEAFF

J gene: TRBJ2-3
V gene: TRBV10-3
D gene: TRBD2
CDR3 protein: CAISGLAGEADTQYF

J gene: TRBJ2-3
V gene: TRBV4-2
D gene: TRBD2
CDR3 protein: CASSQDRGLAGGPTDTQYF

J gene: TRBJ2-1
V gene: TRBV9
D gene: .
CDR3 protein: CASSPGLTDEQFF

J gene: TRBJ1-5
V gene: TRBV3-1
D gene: .
CDR3 protein: CASSLRGANQPQHF

J gene: TRBJ1-1
V gene: TRBV12-3/TRBV12-4
D gene: .
CDR3 protein: CASRITGTEAFF

J gene: TRBJ2-7
V gene: TRBV20-1
D gene: .
CDR3 protein: CSARRSLAVYEQYF

J gene: TRBJ2-1
V gene: TRBV7-6
D gene: TRBD2
CDR3 protein: CASSPRRGSGGLQSYNEQFF

J gene: TRBJ1-4
V gene: TRBV6-1
D gene: TRBD1
CDR3 protein: CASMGQGDEKLFF

J gene: TRBJ2-1
V gene: TRBV18
D gene: .
CDR3 protein: CASSPPDFNEQFF

J gene: TRBJ2-1
V gene: TRBV12-3/TRBV12-4
D gene: TRBD2
CDR3 protein: CASNRPGLAGVNEQFF

J gene: TRBJ2-5
V gene: TRBV5-1
D gene: .
CDR3 protein: CASSLAVQRALETQYF

J gene: TRBJ1-2
V gene: TRBV29-1
D gene: .
CDR3 protein: CSVVGQKPFYGYTF

J gene: TRBJ2-1
V gene: TRBV20-1
D gene: TRBD2
CDR3 protein: CSASGGAVYNEQFF

J gene: TRBJ1-6
V gene: TRBV12-3/TRBV12-4
D gene: .
CDR3 protein: CAIKKGNSPLHF

J gene: TRBJ1-4
V gene: TRBV7-9
D gene: .
CDR3 protein: CASSLDAGEKLFF

J gene: TRBJ2-3
V gene: TRBV14
D gene: .
CDR3 protein: CASSHLGGTSTDTQYF

J gene: TRBJ2-1
V gene: TRBV20-1
D gene: TRBD2
CDR3 protein: CSAMGRAAYNEQFF

J gene: TRBJ2-7
V gene: TRBV7-9
D gene: TRBD2
CDR3 protein: CASMTSQAYEQYF

J gene: TRBJ2-6
V gene: TRBV10-3
D gene: .
CDR3 protein: CAIQGSGANVLTF

J gene: TRBJ1-4
V gene: TRBV3-1
D gene: .
CDR3 protein: CASSSFYATNEKLFF

J gene: TRBJ2-2
V gene: TRBV7-2
D gene: TRBD1
CDR3 protein: CASSPGLGQGDTGELFF

J gene: TRBJ2-7
V gene: TRBV6-2/TRBV6-3
D gene: TRBD2
CDR3 protein: CASSAGTSAYEQYF

J gene: TRBJ2-1
V gene: TRBV7-2
D gene: TRBD2
CDR3 protein: CASVISAGGPSYEQFF

J gene: TRBJ2-1
V gene: TRBV12-5
D gene: TRBD2
CDR3 protein: CASGLAAGVHNEQFF

J gene: TRBJ1-6
V gene: TRBV12-3/TRBV12-4
D gene: TRBD1
CDR3 protein: CASGSGTGDSPLHF

J gene: TRBJ2-7
V gene: TRBV27
D gene: TRBD1
CDR3 protein: CASSQLNRDSNYEQYF

J gene: TRBJ1-1
V gene: TRBV3-1
D gene: .
CDR3 protein: CASSPRGGSEAFF

J gene: TRBJ2-5
V gene: TRBV29-1
D gene: .
CDR3 protein: CSGGIQETQYF

J gene: TRBJ2-1
V gene: TRBV20-1
D gene: .
CDR3 protein: CSARDVGRTSYNEQFF

J gene: TRBJ2-5
V gene: TRBV10-3
D gene: .
CDR3 protein: CAISEWGETQYF

J gene: TRBJ2-1
V gene: TRBV12-3/TRBV12-4
D gene: .
CDR3 protein: CASSLYFDYNEQFF

J gene: TRBJ2-4
V gene: TRBV11-3
D gene: .
CDR3 protein: CASSPEIRDWDIQYF

J gene: TRBJ1-5
V gene: TRBV15
D gene: .
CDR3 protein: CATRSGTEIFQHF

J gene: TRBJ1-2
V gene: TRBV6-5
D gene: .
CDR3 protein: CASSYSRRAYGYTF

J gene: TRBJ2-1
V gene: TRBV5-1
D gene: .
CDR3 protein: CASSPGLRNNEQFF

J gene: TRBJ2-1
V gene: TRBV7-9
D gene: .
CDR3 protein: CASSLHQDLRRKQFF

J gene: TRBJ2-3
V gene: TRBV20-1
D gene: TRBD2
CDR3 protein: CSASGLAASPDTQYF

J gene: TRBJ2-5
V gene: TRBV25-1
D gene: .
CDR3 protein: CASSEYPDRLGETQYF

J gene: TRBJ1-2
V gene: TRBV10-3
D gene: .
CDR3 protein: CAISASSYGYTF

J gene: TRBJ2-5
V gene: TRBV9
D gene: .
CDR3 protein: CASSVAPLPQETQYF

J gene: TRBJ2-1
V gene: TRBV12-3/TRBV12-4
D gene: TRBD2
CDR3 protein: CASSPGRDYVNEQFF

J gene: TRBJ2-7
V gene: TRBV6-5
D gene: TRBD1
CDR3 protein: CASSYAPTGYEQYF

J gene: TRBJ1-5
V gene: TRBV12-3/TRBV12-4
D gene: TRBD1
CDR3 protein: CASSLGTGARQPQHF